The 10 T cell receptor beta chains reported below all come from one sample, sequenced in a study of shared clonotypes between healthy human individuals. TCRdb's table, derived via immunoSEQ multiplex PCR, lists solely in-frame clones and lacks some. The table has some 550,000 clones, approximately 97% seen once. The specimen sequenced was naive CD4+ T cells sorted from blood. Subset given: CD45RA+ positively selected. The receptors were sampled from a woman aged 30 to 39 in good health.

The CDR3, as DNA: TGTGCCAGTAGAAGGGGGTCAATGGGTGACACTGAAGCTTTCTTT. It yields the protein CASRRGSMGDTEAFF. The chain has TRBV19 and TRBJ1-1, with TRBD1 as a possible D gene (6 bases). Germline values: CDR1 LNHDA, CDR2 SQIVND (reference sequence). The CDR3 totals 15 residues. The V gene lost 6 bases and the J gene lost 3 bases, with 17 bases spanning the gap. The full variable domain, its missing parts supplied by reference TRBV19 and TRBJ1-1, is DGGITQSPKYLFRKEGQNVTLSCEQNLNHDAMYWYRQDPGQGLRLIYYSQIVNDFQKGDIAEGYSVSREKKESFPLTVTSAQKNPTAFYLCASRRGSMGDTEAFFGQGTRLTVV.

This clone appeared a single time. V is TRBV6-5 and J is TRBJ1-1; 7 positions match TRBD1. CDR3 length: 15 amino acids. The germline gives CDR1 MNHEY, CDR2 SVGAGI. The J segment lost 0 bases and the V segment lost 5 bases, leaving 6 bases of the junction unmatched. CDR3 DNA sequence: TGTGCCAGCAGTCGACGACAGGGAATGAACACTGAAGCTTTCTTT. The encoded protein is CASSRRQGMNTEAFF.

The chain employs TRBV2 and TRBJ1-1, with TRBD1 matching 8 bases. The CDR3 is 15 residues long. The germline V gene has CDR1 SNHLY and CDR2 FYNNEI. Trimming cost V 5 bases and J 5 bases; bases outside gene matches: 10. CDR3: CASSKKQGARTEAFF. CDR3 DNA sequence: TGTGCCAGCAGTAAAAAGCAGGGGGCACGGACTGAAGCTTTCTTT.

Note on this clone: Germline is not matched at one junction end, which may reflect a read error. The rearrangement uses TRBV5-1 and TRBJ2-5, with D tentatively TRBD1 (5 bases). Germline V lookup: CDR1 SGHRS, CDR2 YFSETQ. The CDR3 consists of 15 residues. The CDR3 spells CASRQGRQTQETQYF. The CDR3 DNA follows: TGCGCCAGCCGCCAGGGTCGACAGACTCAAGAAACCCAGTACTTC.

On this clone itself: Other DNA sequences within the sample encode an identical CDR3. The chain couples TRBV6-5 to TRBJ1-1; tentative D call: TRBD1 (5 bases). The V and J ends lost 0 bases and 4 bases respectively, with 6 bases between them. The germline V gene has CDR1 MNHEY and CDR2 SVGAGI. This CDR3 region has 13 residues. The CDR3 is CASSYSGGTEAFF. The CDR3 DNA sequence: TGTGCCAGCAGTTACTCGGGGGGCACTGAAGCTTTCTTT.

The V gene is TRBV30, the J gene TRBJ2-5; maybe TRBD2 (5 bases). V gave up 5 bases and J gave up 5 bases, with 15 bases separating them. The CDR3 is made up of 13 amino acids. Germline CDR1 GTSNPN, CDR2 SVGIG (reference sequence). CDR3 coding DNA: TGTGCCTGGGGACTGCAACTCGCGGAGACCCAGTACTTC. Translation: CAWGLQLAETQYF.

This chain links TRBV11-3 with TRBJ2-5; unclear D gene. V was trimmed by 0 bases and J by 5 bases, leaving 7 bases between them. This CDR3 comprises 13 residues. Germline-derived CDR1 and CDR2 are SGHNT and YENEEA. CDR3 amino acids: CASSLDQSETQYF. In DNA form, the CDR3 reads TGTGCCAGCAGCTTAGATCAATCCGAGACCCAGTACTTC.

A single count supports this clone. CDR3 protein: CASRRDSSGANVLTF. The CDR3 bases are TGTGCCAGCAGACGAGACAGCTCTGGGGCCAACGTCCTGACTTTC. The chain combines TRBV6-5 with TRBJ2-6; D might be TRBD1 (5 bases). Germline values: CDR1 MNHEY, CDR2 SVGAGI. V was cut by 6 bases and J by 0 bases, with 9 bases left in between. This CDR3 has 15 residues.

This CDR3 is CASIKGGPHTDTQYF. The DNA for the CDR3 is TGTGCCAGCATTAAAGGGGGGCCCCACACAGATACGCAGTATTTT. The gene calls are TRBV28 and TRBJ2-3, with D perhaps TRBD1 or TRBD2 (6 bases each). CDR3 size: 15 residues. Germline V lookup: CDR1 MDHEN, CDR2 SYDVKM. The V and J ends lost 7 bases and 2 bases respectively, with 16 bases between them. Drawing the rest from reference TRBV28 and TRBJ2-3, the complete variable domain is DVKVTQSSRYLVKRTGEKVFLECVQDMDHENMFWYRQDPGLGLRLIYFSYDVKMKEKGDIPEGYSVSREKKERFSLILESASTNQTSMYLCASIKGGPHTDTQYFGPGTRLTVL.

Notes on this clone: Other nucleotide sequences from this sample produce the same CDR3. This chain connects TRBV2 to TRBJ2-7, with no clear D. This CDR3 has 11 residues. V lost 9 bases, J lost 3 bases, and 9 bases lay in between. Looked up from germline, CDR1 is SNHLY and CDR2 is FYNNEI. CDR3 region: CASTPLYEQYF. The CDR3 DNA is TGTGCCAGTACGCCCCTCTACGAGCAGTACTTC.